Each of the 18 T cell receptor beta chains below was sequenced from the same sample in a study of T cells in Graves' hyperthyroidism and ophthalmopathy. The TCR beta CDR3 regions underwent amplification using RNA transcripts as the source. Initially, a first-round RT-PCR of the TCR CDR3 employed the HTBI primer set. One entry per CDR3 protein results from TCRdb running MiXCR on the multiplex PCR reads. This sample yields around 200,000 distinct CDR3 sequences, of which approximately 16% are seen a single time; 35% to 50% belongs to the top ten. The sample was blood. These receptors originate from a middle-aged man with Graves' hyperthyroidism.

Comment on this clonotype: This could be a read error, since a much larger clone is one nucleotide away. The chain joins TRBV7-9 to TRBJ1-6; unclear D gene. Germline assignment: CDR1 SEHNR and CDR2 FQNEAQ (reference sequence). The CDR3 totals 15 residues. CDR3 loop: CASSPGYSRESPLYF. DNA of the CDR3: TGTGCCAGCAGCCCCGGATATTCCCGGGAGTCACCCCTCTACTTT.

The chain employs TRBV5-4 and TRBJ2-1; D gene ambiguous. The CDR3 has 17 amino acids. CDR1 is SGHNT and CDR2 is YYREEE in the germline V gene (reference sequence). Trimming removed 4 bases at V and 8 bases at J, with 25 bases between. The CDR3 reads CASSRLGSGPDGDEQFF. In nucleotides, the CDR3 is TGTGCCAGCAGCCGCCTCGGGTCGGGTCCCGATGGGGATGAGCAGTTCTTC.

As for this clonotype: A read error may explain this, as a much larger clone is one base away. The rearrangement joins TRBV28 to TRBJ2-7; 7 bases map to TRBD2. The CDR3 has 13 amino acids. The V gene's germline CDR1 is MDHEN and CDR2 SYDVKM. DNA of the CDR3: TGTGCCTGCAGTCCGCCGGGAGGATACGAGCAGTACTTC. Protein product: CACSPPGGYEQYF.

V usage is TRBV29-1 and J usage is TRBJ1-1; 8 bases line up with TRBD1. The CDR3 contains 13 residues. Trimming took 4 bases from V and 5 from J; bases not matched to a gene: 6. Per the germline V gene, CDR1 is SQVTM and CDR2 is ANQGSEA. CDR3 amino acids: CSVGRGRGTEAFF. In DNA, the CDR3 is TGCAGCGTTGGCAGGGGGCGCGGGACTGAAGCTTTCTTT. Complete variable domain (other parts from reference TRBV29-1 and TRBJ1-1): SAVISQKPSRDICQRGTSLTIQCQVDSQVTMMFWYRQQPGQSLTLIATANQGSEATYESGFVIDKFPISRPNLTFSTLTVSNMSPEDSSIYLCSVGRGRGTEAFFGQGTRLTVV.

This clonotype was detected only a few times. The gene calls are TRBV9 and TRBJ2-7; D is possibly TRBD1 (7 bases). The germline V and J ends were trimmed by 2 bases and 0 bases, with 12 bases remaining between them. The germline V gene has CDR1 SGDLS and CDR2 YYNGEE. This CDR3 comprises 15 residues. The CDR3 sequence is CASSVGGQYSYEQYF. The CDR3 DNA is TGTGCCAGCAGCGTGGGGGGACAGTACTCCTACGAGCAGTACTTC. Filled out from reference TRBV9 and TRBJ2-7, the complete variable domain reads DSGVTQTPKHLITATGQRVTLRCSPRSGDLSVYWYQQSLDQGLQFLIQYYNGEERAKGNILERFSAQQFPDLHSELNLSSLELGDSALYFCASSVGGQYSYEQYFGPGTRLTVT.

This clonotype occurred many times. As DNA, the CDR3 is TGTGCCAGCTCCCTTGGACAGTTGGCTAATGAAAAACTGTTTTTT. It is translated as CASSLGQLANEKLFF. The chain joins TRBV18 to TRBJ1-4; perhaps TRBD1 as D (6 bases). The V end was cut by 6 bases, the J end by 3 bases, with 14 bases between. The CDR3 runs to 15 residues. CDR1 is KGHSH, CDR2 LQKENI, per germline.

This clonotype has a count of ten or more. V and J are TRBV2 and TRBJ2-3; 9 bases map to TRBD2. V shed 3 bases, J shed 6 bases, and the junction held 7 bases outside the gene matches. The CDR3 sequence is 15 residues long. CDR1 is SNHLY, CDR2 FYNNEI, per germline. Here the CDR3 DNA reads TGTGCCAGCAGTGACGAGGTAGCGGGGGTGGATACGCAGTATTTT. This codes for CASSDEVAGVDTQYF.

This clonotype was recorded a few times. The chain is built from TRBV4-2 and TRBJ2-7; D call uncertain. V was trimmed by 6 bases and J by 1 base, leaving 13 bases between them. The CDR3 contains 14 residues. Germline V gene sequence: CDR1 LGHNA, CDR2 YNFKEQ. The CDR3 DNA reads TGTGCCAGCAGACCTGCGATGGGATCCTACGAGCAGTACTTC. Translation: CASRPAMGSYEQYF.

This clonotype was counted many times. This sequence joins TRBV12-3 or TRBV12-4 and TRBJ2-1; TRBD2 aligns across 8 bases. There are 13 residues in the CDR3. Germline trimming cut 4 bases from V and 7 bases from J; bases unmatched to any gene: 3. The CDR3 bases are TGTGCCAGCAGTTCGGGAGGGGTAAATGAGCAGTTCTTC. This encodes CASSSGGVNEQFF.

This clonotype was recorded at least ten times. In DNA form, the CDR3 reads TGCAGTGCTAGAGAAAGGGGAGGTTCTACAGGGGCCAACGTCCTGACTTTC. This translates into CSARERGGSTGANVLTF. The V gene is TRBV20-1, the J gene TRBJ2-6; D is possibly TRBD2 (6 bases). V was pared by 0 bases and J by 4 bases, with 16 bases between. The CDR3 is made up of 17 amino acids. Germline-derived CDR1 and CDR2 are DFQATT and SNEGSKA (reference sequence).

The rearrangement uses TRBV5-6 and TRBJ1-5; D gene unclear. The ends were cut back, 0 bases at V and 3 bases at J, with 4 bases in the middle. Germline CDR1 and CDR2: SGHDT and YYEEEE. The CDR3 sequence is 13 residues long. CDR3 amino acids: CASSLGNNQPQHF. The CDR3 coding sequence is TGTGCCAGCAGCTTGGGTAACAATCAGCCCCAGCATTTT.

There are a few counts of this clonotype. A read error is likely, as this CDR3 ends without the conserved phenylalanine or tryptophan. The chain joins TRBV10-1 to TRBJ2-7, with D maybe TRBD1 (6 bases). Germline-derived CDR1 and CDR2 are WNHNN and SYGVQD (reference sequence). V was shortened by 4 bases and J by 0 bases, with 10 bases between the two germline ends. The CDR3 length is 14 residues. Written as DNA, the CDR3 is TGCGCCAGCAGTGCTACAGGGTACTCCTACGAGCAGTACCTC. Amino acids: CASSATGYSYEQYL.

This clonotype showed up just a few times. The chain employs TRBV2 and TRBJ1-1, with D tentatively TRBD1 (5 bases). Looked up from germline, CDR1 is SNHLY and CDR2 is FYNNEI. The CDR3 loop spans 14 amino acids. V was clipped by 6 bases and J by 0 bases, with 11 bases between them. The CDR3 sequence: CASSARGLNTEAFF. The CDR3, as DNA: TGTGCCAGCAGCGCTCGGGGGTTGAACACTGAAGCTTTCTTT.

There are many counts of this clonotype. The chain recombines TRBV7-3 with TRBJ2-6; D is unresolved. V lost 2 bases and J 3 bases, leaving 2 bases between the germline ends. The CDR3 has 13 residues. The germline V gene has CDR1 SGHTA and CDR2 FQGTGA. The CDR3 reads CASSLLGANVLTF. The CDR3 DNA reads TGTGCCAGCAGCTTACTTGGGGCCAACGTCCTGACTTTC.

This clonotype has ten or more counts. The V and J genes are TRBV6-2 or TRBV6-3 and TRBJ2-7; TRBD2 aligns across 10 bases. V trimming: 2 bases; J trimming: 3 bases; junction bases outside the gene matches: 4. The CDR3 is 15 amino acids. CDR1 and CDR2 from the germline V gene are MNHEY and SVGEGT. CDR3 sequence: CASSYETSGYYEQYF. In DNA form, the CDR3 reads TGTGCCAGCAGTTACGAGACTAGCGGGTACTACGAGCAGTACTTC.

This clonotype was counted at least ten times. The V call is TRBV24-1, the J call TRBJ2-3, with D uncertain. The CDR3 totals 14 residues. The germline CDR1 and CDR2 sequences are KGHDR and SFDVKD. The germline V and J ends were trimmed by 1 base and 1 base, with 5 bases remaining between them. The CDR3 reads CATSDFDRTDTQYF. The CDR3 nucleotides read TGTGCCACCAGTGATTTTGACCGCACAGATACGCAGTATTTT.

A note on this clonotype: This may stem from a read error, because a much larger clone lies one nucleotide away. The CDR3, as DNA: TGCGCCAGGAGCCAGGGACAGGGGGCCGATCAGCCCCAGCATTTT. This codes for CARSQGQGADQPQHF. The V call is TRBV5-1, the J call TRBJ1-5; TRBD1 matches 12 bases. CDR1 is SGHRS and CDR2 is YFSETQ in the germline V gene. Germline trimming cut 8 bases from V and 5 bases from J; bases unmatched to any gene: 8. The CDR3 extends over 15 amino acids.

This clonotype showed up just a few times. This chain connects TRBV6-1 to TRBJ1-1, with TRBD1 identical over 8 bases. Germline V CDR1 and CDR2: MNHNS, SASEGT. The CDR3 loop spans 13 amino acids. Trimming removed 7 bases from V and 4 bases from J; junction bases left unmatched: 5. The CDR3 DNA reads TGTGCCAGCACCCCAGGGGGCCTCACTGAAGCTTTCTTT. Translating it yields CASTPGGLTEAFF.